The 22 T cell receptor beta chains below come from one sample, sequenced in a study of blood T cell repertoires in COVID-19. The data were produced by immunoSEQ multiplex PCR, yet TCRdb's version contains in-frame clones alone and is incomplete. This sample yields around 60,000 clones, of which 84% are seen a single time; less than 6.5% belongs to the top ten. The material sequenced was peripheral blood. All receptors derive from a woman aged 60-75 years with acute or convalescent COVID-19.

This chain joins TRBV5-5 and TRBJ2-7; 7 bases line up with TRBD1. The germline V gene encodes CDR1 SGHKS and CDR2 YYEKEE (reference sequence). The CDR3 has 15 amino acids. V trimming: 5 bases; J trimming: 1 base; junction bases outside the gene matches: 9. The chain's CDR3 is CASSTGTVDSYEQYF. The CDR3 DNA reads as TGTGCCAGCAGTACCGGGACAGTAGATTCCTACGAGCAGTACTTC.

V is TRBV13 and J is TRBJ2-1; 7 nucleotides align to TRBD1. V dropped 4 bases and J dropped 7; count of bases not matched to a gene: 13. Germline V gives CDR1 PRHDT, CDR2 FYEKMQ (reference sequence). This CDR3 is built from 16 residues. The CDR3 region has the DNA TGTGCCAGCAGCTCAAATCTACTCCGGGACAGAAATGAGCAGTTCTTC. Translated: CASSSNLLRDRNEQFF. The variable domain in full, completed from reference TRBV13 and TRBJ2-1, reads AAGVIQSPRHLIKEKRETATLKCYPIPRHDTVYWYQQGPGQDPQFLISFYEKMQSDKGSIPDRFSAQQFSDYHSELNMSSLELGDSALYFCASSSNLLRDRNEQFFGPGTRLTVL.

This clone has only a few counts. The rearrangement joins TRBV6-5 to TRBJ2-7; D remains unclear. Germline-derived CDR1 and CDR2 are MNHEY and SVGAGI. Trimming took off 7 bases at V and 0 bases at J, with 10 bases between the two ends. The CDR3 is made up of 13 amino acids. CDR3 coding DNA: TGTGCCAGCACCCGACACTTCTCCTACGAGCAGTACTTC. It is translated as CASTRHFSYEQYF.

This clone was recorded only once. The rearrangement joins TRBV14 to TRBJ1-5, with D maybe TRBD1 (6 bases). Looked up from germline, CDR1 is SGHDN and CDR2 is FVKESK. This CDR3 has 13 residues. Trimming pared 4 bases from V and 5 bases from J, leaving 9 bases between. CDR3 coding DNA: TGTGCCAGCAGCCGGGACACCTATCAGCCCCAGCATTTT. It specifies CASSRDTYQPQHF.

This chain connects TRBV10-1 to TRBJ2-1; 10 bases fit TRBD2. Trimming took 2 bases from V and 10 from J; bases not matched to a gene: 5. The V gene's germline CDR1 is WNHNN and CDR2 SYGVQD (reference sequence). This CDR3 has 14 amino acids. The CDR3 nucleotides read TGCGCCAGCAGTGAGCTCAAAGCGGGGGGGGAGCAGTTCTTC. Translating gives CASSELKAGGEQFF.

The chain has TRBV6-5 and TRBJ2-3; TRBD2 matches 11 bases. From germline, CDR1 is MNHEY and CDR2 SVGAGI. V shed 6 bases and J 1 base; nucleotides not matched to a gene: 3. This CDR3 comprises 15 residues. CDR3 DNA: TGTGCCAGCAGGGCTAGCGGGGGGCGCACAGATACGCAGTATTTT. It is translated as CASRASGGRTDTQYF.

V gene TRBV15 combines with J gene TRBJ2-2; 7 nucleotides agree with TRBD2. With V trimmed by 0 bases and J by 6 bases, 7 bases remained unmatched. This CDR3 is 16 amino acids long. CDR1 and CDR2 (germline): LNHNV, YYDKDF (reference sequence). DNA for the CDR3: TGTGCCACCAGCAGAGATTTAACGGGGGGAGCCGGGGAGCTGTTTTTT. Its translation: CATSRDLTGGAGELFF.

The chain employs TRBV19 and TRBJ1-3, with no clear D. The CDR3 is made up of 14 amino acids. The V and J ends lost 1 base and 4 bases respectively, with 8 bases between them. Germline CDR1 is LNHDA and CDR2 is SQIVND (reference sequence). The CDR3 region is CASSIAAGGNTIYF. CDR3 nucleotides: TGTGCCAGTAGTATAGCGGCGGGAGGAAACACCATATATTTT.

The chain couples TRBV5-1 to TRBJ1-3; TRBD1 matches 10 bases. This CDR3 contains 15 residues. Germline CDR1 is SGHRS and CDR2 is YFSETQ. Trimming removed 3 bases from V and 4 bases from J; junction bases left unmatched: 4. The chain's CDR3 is CASSWDRGRGNTIYF. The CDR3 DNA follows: TGCGCCAGCAGCTGGGACAGGGGTCGGGGAAACACCATATATTTT.

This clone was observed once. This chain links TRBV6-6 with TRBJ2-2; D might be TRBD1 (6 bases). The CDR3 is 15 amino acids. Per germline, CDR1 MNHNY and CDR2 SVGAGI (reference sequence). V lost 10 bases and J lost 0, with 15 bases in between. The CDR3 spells CATEQGHSNTGELFF. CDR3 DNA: TGTGCCACCGAACAGGGTCATTCGAACACCGGGGAGCTGTTTTTT.

CDR3 nucleotides: TGTGCCAGCAGCGTAGAGGTCGGGGTCGGGGATACGCAGTATTTT. It codes for CASSVEVGVGDTQYF. This chain uses TRBV9 with TRBJ2-3, with a possible D match to TRBD2 (5 bases). Germline assignment: CDR1 SGDLS and CDR2 YYNGEE. This CDR3 comprises 15 residues. Trimming took off 0 bases at V and 6 bases at J, with 14 bases between the two ends.

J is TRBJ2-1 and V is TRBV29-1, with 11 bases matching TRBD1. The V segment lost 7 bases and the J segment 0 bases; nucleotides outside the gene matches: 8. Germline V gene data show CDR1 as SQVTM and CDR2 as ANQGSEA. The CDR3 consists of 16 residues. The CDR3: CSAGQGVTVSYNEQFF. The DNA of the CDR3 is TGCAGCGCGGGACAGGGGGTAACCGTCTCCTACAATGAGCAGTTCTTC.

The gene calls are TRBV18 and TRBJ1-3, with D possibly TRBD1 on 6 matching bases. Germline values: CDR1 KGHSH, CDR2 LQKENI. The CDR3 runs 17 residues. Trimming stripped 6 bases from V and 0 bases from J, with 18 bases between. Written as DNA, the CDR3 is TGTGCCAGCTCCCACGAGGCCGGACAGTACTCTGGAAACACCATATATTTT. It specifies CASSHEAGQYSGNTIYF.

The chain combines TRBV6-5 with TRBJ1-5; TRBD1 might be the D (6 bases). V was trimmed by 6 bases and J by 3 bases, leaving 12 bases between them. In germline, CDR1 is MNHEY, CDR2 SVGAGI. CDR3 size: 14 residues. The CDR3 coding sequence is TGTGCCAGCAGGTCTGGACAGTTCAATCAGCCCCAGCATTTT. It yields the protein CASRSGQFNQPQHF.

The CDR3 DNA is TGTGCCAGCAGGCCGTCGGGACAGGGCTACACCTTC. This gives the protein CASRPSGQGYTF. V is TRBV2 and J is TRBJ1-2; TRBD1 agrees at 7 bases. Germline values: CDR1 SNHLY, CDR2 FYNNEI. The CDR3 is 12 residues long. The ends lost 6 bases at V and 8 bases at J; junction bases unmatched: 6.

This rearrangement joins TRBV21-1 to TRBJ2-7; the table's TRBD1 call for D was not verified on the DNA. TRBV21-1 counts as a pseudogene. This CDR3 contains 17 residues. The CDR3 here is CASSQDDRTPSSYEQYF. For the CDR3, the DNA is TGTGCCAGCAGCCAGGATGATAGGACACCGAGCTCCTACGAGCAGTACTTC.

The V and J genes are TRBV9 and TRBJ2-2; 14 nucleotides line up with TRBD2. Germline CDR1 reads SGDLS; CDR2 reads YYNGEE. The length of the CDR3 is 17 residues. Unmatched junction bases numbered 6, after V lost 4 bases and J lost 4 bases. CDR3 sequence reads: CASSSGLAGAFTGELFF. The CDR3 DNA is TGTGCCAGCAGCTCGGGACTAGCGGGGGCCTTCACCGGGGAGCTGTTTTTT.

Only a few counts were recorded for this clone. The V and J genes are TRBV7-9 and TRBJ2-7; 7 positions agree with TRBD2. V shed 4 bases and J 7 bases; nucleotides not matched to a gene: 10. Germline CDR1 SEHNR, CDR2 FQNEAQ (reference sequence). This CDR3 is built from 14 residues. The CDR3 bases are TGTGCCAGCAGCTCGGTCAGAGCGGGGAGAGAGCAGTACTTC. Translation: CASSSVRAGREQYF.

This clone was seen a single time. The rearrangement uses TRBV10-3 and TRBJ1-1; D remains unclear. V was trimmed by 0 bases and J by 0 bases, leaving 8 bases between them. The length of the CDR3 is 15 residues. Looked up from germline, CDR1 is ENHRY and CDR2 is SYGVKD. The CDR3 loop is CAISESGSLNTEAFF. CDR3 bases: TGTGCCATCAGTGAGTCGGGCAGCCTGAACACTGAAGCTTTCTTT.

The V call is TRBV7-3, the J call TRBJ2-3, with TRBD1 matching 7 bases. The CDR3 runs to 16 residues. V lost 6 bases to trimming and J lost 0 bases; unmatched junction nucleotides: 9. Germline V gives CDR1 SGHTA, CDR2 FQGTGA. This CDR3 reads CASSWRGGRSTDTQYF. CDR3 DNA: TGTGCCAGCAGTTGGAGAGGGGGCAGGAGCACAGATACGCAGTATTTT.

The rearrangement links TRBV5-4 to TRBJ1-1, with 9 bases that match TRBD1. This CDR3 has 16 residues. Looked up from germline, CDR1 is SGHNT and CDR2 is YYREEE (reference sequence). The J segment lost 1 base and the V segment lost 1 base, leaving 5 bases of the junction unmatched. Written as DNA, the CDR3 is TGTGCCAGCAGCTTGAAGGACAGGGGAGGGAACACTGAAGCTTTCTTT. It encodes CASSLKDRGGNTEAFF.

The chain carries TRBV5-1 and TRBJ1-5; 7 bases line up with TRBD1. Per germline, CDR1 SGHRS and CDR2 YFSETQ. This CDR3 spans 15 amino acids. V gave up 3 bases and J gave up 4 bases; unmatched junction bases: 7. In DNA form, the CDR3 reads TGCGCCAGCAGCTCCGGGGGACAGCTAAATCAGCCCCAGCATTTT. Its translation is CASSSGGQLNQPQHF.